The sequence of this T cell receptor (beta chain) was determined in a study of CD8+ T cells in alopecia areata. This clone turned up a few times. TCR sequencing used cDNA made by reverse transcription of extracted RNA. Repertoires were generated with immunoSEQ multiplex PCR, while TCRdb's copy carries only in-frame clones and drops some. The sample consists of some 180,000 clones, about 63% of them appearing once. Germline V gene data show CDR1 as SGHTA and CDR2 as FQGNSA. Trimming cost V 5 bases and J 1 base, with 8 bases left between them. CDR3 length equals 13 residues. The J gene is TRBJ1-1, the V gene TRBV7-2; D gene ambiguous. This TCR was recovered from a human donor with alopecia areata. The source was CD4+ T cells sorted from blood, collected at week 0. The CDR3 protein is CASSPNRNTEAFF. In DNA form, the CDR3 reads TGTGCCAGCAGCCCTAATAGGAACACTGAAGCTTTCTTT.